Sequencing of this T cell receptor beta chain was carried out in a study of T cell responses to AZD1222 COVID-19 vaccine. Notes on this clone: Its matching antigen is unknown.

Study results and limitations: Scientists sampled the repertoires only once the peak T cell response had passed. Most donors were white British, females outnumbered males, and clonal diversity was possibly underestimated.

Assay: immunoSEQ multiplex PCR; the TCRdb copy retains only in-frame clones and omits some. The table lists 150,000 to 180,000 clones, 90% of them singletons. Germline-derived CDR1 and CDR2 are SGHTA and FQGTGA. Trimming removed 1 base at V and 7 bases at J, with 8 bases between. This CDR3 has 14 residues. Sequencing used peripheral blood, obtained on day 0 of AZD1222 vaccination. This rearrangement joins TRBV7-3 to TRBJ1-6, with D perhaps matching TRBD1 (5 bases). This TCR was sampled from an adult in good health. The CDR3 sequence is CASSLIGENSPLHF. The CDR3 bases are TGTGCCAGCAGCTTAATAGGGGAGAATTCACCCCTCCACTTT.